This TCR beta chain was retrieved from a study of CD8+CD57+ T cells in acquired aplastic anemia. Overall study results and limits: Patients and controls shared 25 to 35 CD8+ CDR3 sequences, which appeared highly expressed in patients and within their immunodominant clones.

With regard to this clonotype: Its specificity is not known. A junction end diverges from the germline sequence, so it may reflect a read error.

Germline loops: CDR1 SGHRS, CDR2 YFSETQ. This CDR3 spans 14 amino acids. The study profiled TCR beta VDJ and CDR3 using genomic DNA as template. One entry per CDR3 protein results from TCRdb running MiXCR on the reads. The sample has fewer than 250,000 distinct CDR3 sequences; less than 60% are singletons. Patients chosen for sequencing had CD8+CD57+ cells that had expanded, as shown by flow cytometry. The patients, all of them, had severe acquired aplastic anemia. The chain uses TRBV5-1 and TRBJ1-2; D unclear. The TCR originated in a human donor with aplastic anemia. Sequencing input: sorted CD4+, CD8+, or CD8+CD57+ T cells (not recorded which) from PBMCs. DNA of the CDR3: TGCGCCAGCAGCCCCGAAACAGCTAATTATGGCTACACCTTC. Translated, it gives CASSPETANYGYTF.